Each of the 27 T cell receptor beta chains below was sequenced from the same sample in a study of blood T cell repertoires in COVID-19. Assay: immunoSEQ multiplex PCR; the TCRdb copy retains only in-frame clones and omits some. The sample includes fewer than 200,000 clones, roughly 70% of them seen just once. Sequencing was carried out using peripheral blood. The receptor source for this set is a woman at least 80 years old with acute or convalescent COVID-19.

V is TRBV5-4 and J is TRBJ2-1; TRBD2 matches 10 bases. Trimming removed 2 bases from V and 5 bases from J; junction bases left unmatched: 7. From germline, CDR1 is SGHNT and CDR2 YYREEE (reference sequence). The CDR3 consists of 16 residues. The CDR3 sequence is CASSFRTGTSDNEQFF. The CDR3 nucleotides read TGTGCCAGCAGCTTTCGTACCGGGACTAGCGACAATGAGCAGTTCTTC.

V is TRBV11-2 and J is TRBJ2-7; D is possibly TRBD2 (5 bases). Germline values: CDR1 SGHAT, CDR2 FQNNGV. The CDR3 totals 13 residues. Trimming removed 3 bases from V and 2 bases from J, with 8 bases in between. CDR3: CASSLEATYEQYF. The DNA for the CDR3 is TGTGCCAGCAGCTTGGAGGCTACCTACGAGCAGTACTTC.

The chain combines TRBV3-1 (or the pseudogene TRBV3-2) with TRBJ1-4; 10 nucleotides line up with TRBD1. The germline V gene has CDR1 LGHDT and CDR2 YNNKEL (reference sequence). This CDR3 contains 14 residues. The trim removed 4 bases at V and 7 bases at J, leaving 3 bases unmatched. CDR3 bases: TGTGCCAGCAGCCTATGGGACAGGGGTGAAAAACTGTTTTTT. Amino acids: CASSLWDRGEKLFF.

The rearrangement uses TRBV3-1 (or the pseudogene TRBV3-2) and TRBJ1-1; D is possibly TRBD1 (6 bases). Trimming removed 2 bases at V and 7 bases at J, with 11 bases between. The CDR3 is made up of 13 amino acids. Germline V gives CDR1 LGHDT, CDR2 YNNKEL (reference sequence). CDR3: CASSQLQGGEAFF. The CDR3 DNA follows: TGTGCCAGCAGCCAATTACAGGGTGGTGAAGCTTTCTTT.

This clone occurred a few times. The chain links TRBV10-1 to TRBJ2-1; 10 bases agree with TRBD1. This CDR3 region has 15 residues. Germline CDR1 reads WNHNN; CDR2 reads SYGVQD (reference sequence). V lost 6 bases to trimming and J lost 2 bases; unmatched junction nucleotides: 4. DNA for the CDR3: TGCGCCAGCAGCAGGACAGGGGGTGCCTACAATGAGCAGTTCTTC. It is translated as CASSRTGGAYNEQFF.

This clone was counted a few times. This chain joins TRBV2 and TRBJ2-7; D unresolved. With 7 bases removed from V and 0 bases from J, the gap between germline ends came to 13 bases. The CDR3 runs 14 residues. The germline V gene has CDR1 SNHLY and CDR2 FYNNEI. CDR3 loop: CASILTGSSYEQYF. DNA for the CDR3: TGTGCCAGCATCTTGACTGGCAGCTCCTACGAGCAGTACTTC.

The V call is TRBV6-5, the J call TRBJ2-3; no firm D call. V lost 6 bases to trimming and J lost 0 bases, with 10 bases between them. This CDR3 is built from 14 residues. Germline V CDR1 and CDR2: MNHEY, SVGAGI. CDR3 region: CASRPRVSTDTQYF. The CDR3 region has the DNA TGTGCCAGCAGACCCCGGGTTAGCACAGATACGCAGTATTTT.

V is TRBV7-2 and J is TRBJ2-7; 10 bases are a match to TRBD1. The CDR3 contains 16 residues. J lost 4 bases, V lost 3 bases, and 9 bases had no gene match. CDR1 is SGHTA and CDR2 is FQGNSA in the germline V gene. CDR3 residues: CASSFGIGQGGYEQYF. The CDR3 region has the DNA TGTGCCAGCAGCTTTGGAATAGGACAGGGGGGATACGAGCAGTACTTC.

The chain has TRBV3-1 (or the pseudogene TRBV3-2) and TRBJ1-3, with 9 bases matching TRBD1. The germline CDR1 and CDR2 sequences are LGHDT and YNNKEL (reference sequence). The J segment lost 0 bases and the V segment lost 5 bases, leaving 17 bases of the junction unmatched. The CDR3 covers 20 residues. CDR3 amino acids: CASSRTRGTGRGSSGNTIYF. The CDR3 region has the DNA TGTGCCAGCAGCAGAACCCGAGGGACAGGGCGCGGATCCTCTGGAAACACCATATATTTT.

The rearrangement uses TRBV28 and TRBJ2-5; 7 bases fit TRBD2. Germline V gene data show CDR1 as MDHEN and CDR2 as SYDVKM. The CDR3 sequence is 14 residues long. V lost 5 bases to trimming and J lost 4 bases; unmatched junction nucleotides: 7. The CDR3 sequence is CASSELGTTETQYF. The CDR3 nucleotides read TGTGCCAGCAGTGAACTCGGGACTACAGAGACCCAGTACTTC.

The chain has TRBV18 and TRBJ1-1; no reliable D call. From germline, CDR1 is KGHSH and CDR2 LQKENI. This CDR3 is 15 amino acids long. Trimming left V 3 bases short and J 3 bases short, with 14 bases between. CDR3 region: CASSPRRVEDTEAFF. Written as DNA, the CDR3 is TGTGCCAGCTCACCCAGGAGGGTAGAAGACACTGAAGCTTTCTTT.

This chain joins TRBV7-2 and TRBJ2-1, with 11 bases identical to TRBD2. V gave up 3 bases and J gave up 3 bases; unmatched junction bases: 1. In germline, CDR1 is SGHTA, CDR2 FQGNSA. CDR3 length: 15 amino acids. The CDR3 nucleotides read TGTGCCAGCAGCTTTACTAGCGGGAGCTACAATGAGCAGTTCTTC. Its protein product is CASSFTSGSYNEQFF.

Written as DNA, the CDR3 is TGCGCCAGCAGCCCGTCCCGGGACAGGGTGGGCGTCACTGAAGCTTTCTTT. Translating it yields CASSPSRDRVGVTEAFF. The chain recombines TRBV5-1 with TRBJ1-1, with TRBD1 matching 9 bases. Germline V gene sequence: CDR1 SGHRS, CDR2 YFSETQ. This CDR3 is 17 amino acids long. After removal of 4 bases from V and 4 bases from J, the junction contained 14 bases not matched to a gene.

The J gene is TRBJ1-1, the V gene TRBV6-5; tentatively, D is TRBD1 (5 bases). The V gene's germline CDR1 is MNHEY and CDR2 SVGAGI. The CDR3 spans 13 residues. Trimming stripped 8 bases from V and 8 bases from J, with 18 bases between. CDR3 sequence reads: CASERGQGAEAFF. The CDR3 DNA reads as TGTGCCAGCGAACGTGGGCAGGGTGCCGAAGCTTTCTTT.

This clone has a handful of counts. This chain's CDR3 is CASSQQTTTDTQYF. The CDR3 bases are TGTGCCAGCAGCCAACAGACAACCACAGATACGCAGTATTTT. The J gene is TRBJ2-3, the V gene TRBV7-9; D unclear. This CDR3 has 14 amino acids. Germline values: CDR1 SEHNR, CDR2 FQNEAQ (reference sequence). Trimming cost V 5 bases and J 2 bases, with 11 bases left between them.

J is TRBJ1-5 and V is TRBV27; 7 nucleotides line up with TRBD1. The CDR3 totals 14 residues. Germline V gene data show CDR1 as MNHEY and CDR2 as SMNVEV (reference sequence). With 2 bases clipped from V and 9 bases from J, the junction kept 7 bases outside the gene matches. CDR3 residues: CASSLAGGLGPQHF. Written as DNA, the CDR3 is TGTGCCAGCAGTTTAGCAGGGGGTTTGGGGCCCCAGCATTTT.

The rearrangement uses TRBV7-8 and TRBJ2-2, with 8 positions matching TRBD1. The CDR3 has 16 residues. Germline V lookup: CDR1 SGHVS, CDR2 FQNEAQ. V was clipped by 5 bases and J by 4 bases; unmatched bases: 9. As DNA, the CDR3 is TGTGCCAGCAGCCGGATCAGGGGGCGAGGCACCGGGGAGCTGTTTTTT. It codes for CASSRIRGRGTGELFF.

The chain is built from TRBV6-5 and TRBJ2-3, with 11 nucleotides matching TRBD2. With V trimmed by 6 bases and J by 3 bases, 5 bases remained unmatched. The CDR3 contains 15 residues. The germline gives CDR1 MNHEY, CDR2 SVGAGI. As DNA, the CDR3 is TGTGCCAGCAGACGCAGACTAGCGGGGACAGATACGCAGTATTTT. It is translated as CASRRRLAGTDTQYF.

This chain links TRBV19 with TRBJ1-1, with a weak D call TRBD1 (5 bases). Germline CDR1 and CDR2: LNHDA and SQIVND (reference sequence). This CDR3 is 15 amino acids long. Between the trimmed V and J ends, which lost 3 bases and 0 bases, there was a span of 11 bases. CDR3 region: CASSMERGMNTEAFF. As DNA, the CDR3 is TGTGCCAGTAGTATGGAAAGGGGAATGAACACTGAAGCTTTCTTT.

J is TRBJ2-7 and V is TRBV29-1; the match to TRBD2 covers 10 bases. The length of the CDR3 is 17 residues. CDR1 SQVTM and CDR2 ANQGSEA come from the germline V gene. Losses at the gene ends were 3 bases for V and 5 bases for J; bases not matched to a gene: 16. The chain's CDR3 is CSVDRGTSASGSHEQYF. In DNA form, the CDR3 reads TGCAGCGTTGATAGGGGGACTTCGGCTAGCGGGAGCCACGAGCAGTACTTC.

Comments on this clone: The same CDR3 is also encoded by other DNA sequences in this sample. This chain uses TRBV2 with TRBJ2-3, with D uncertain. This CDR3 is 12 amino acids long. Trimming took 6 bases from V and 0 from J, leaving 4 bases between them. The germline V gene encodes CDR1 SNHLY and CDR2 FYNNEI. CDR3 sequence: CASSLSTDTQYF. The DNA for the CDR3 is TGTGCCAGCAGCCTAAGCACAGATACGCAGTATTTT.

The chain employs TRBV7-8 and TRBJ2-7; TRBD1 is a possible D gene (6 bases). The V end lost 7 bases, the J end lost 7 bases, and 20 bases lay between the germline ends. CDR1 and CDR2 from the germline V gene are SGHVS and FQNEAQ. CDR3 length: 14 residues. CDR3 coding DNA: TGTGCCAGCAAAACAGGGCAGGGGTGGGAGGAGCAGTACTTC. It encodes CASKTGQGWEEQYF.

This chain connects TRBV21-1 to TRBJ2-1; TRBD2, the table's D call, was not compared with the DNA. TRBV21-1 is shown as a pseudogene. This CDR3 contains 14 residues. The CDR3 DNA sequence: TGTGCCCCCGTCGGCCCTAGCATGTACAATGAGCAGTTCTTC. As protein: CAPVGPSMYNEQFF.

In DNA, the CDR3 is TGCGCCAGCAGCTTTGGACAGGGGGGAGAGACCCAGTACTTC. Amino acids: CASSFGQGGETQYF. V usage is TRBV5-1 and J usage is TRBJ2-5; 10 nucleotides align to TRBD1. This CDR3 is 14 amino acids long. Germline V gives CDR1 SGHRS, CDR2 YFSETQ. Trimming at V came to 2 bases and at J to 4 bases, leaving 2 bases not matched to a gene.

This clone appeared once. The chain has TRBV6-1 and TRBJ1-2; D might be TRBD1 (5 bases). V dropped 3 bases and J dropped 2 bases, with 16 bases sitting between them. Per the germline V gene, CDR1 is MNHNS and CDR2 is SASEGT. This CDR3 comprises 16 residues. The CDR3 nucleotides are TGTGCCAGCAGTGATCCCCCCGGCAGGGCGAACTATGGCTACACCTTC. This encodes CASSDPPGRANYGYTF.

V usage is TRBV7-9 and J usage is TRBJ1-3, with 7 bases that match TRBD1. Germline V gene sequence: CDR1 SEHNR, CDR2 FQNEAQ (reference sequence). The CDR3 is made up of 14 amino acids. With V trimmed by 3 bases and J by 4 bases, 3 bases remained unmatched. CDR3 nucleotide sequence: TGTGCCAGCAGCTTTTGGGACAGCGGAAACACCATATATTTT. It codes for CASSFWDSGNTIYF. The full variable domain, with the rest looked up from reference TRBV7-9 and TRBJ1-3, is DTGVSQNPRHKITKRGQNVTFRCDPISEHNRLYWYRQTLGQGPEFLTYFQNEAQLEKSRLLSDRFSAERPKGSFSTLEIQRTEQGDSAMYLCASSFWDSGNTIYFGEGSWLTVV.

The chain carries TRBV29-1 and TRBJ2-1; TRBD2 aligns across 7 bases. The CDR3 is 13 residues long. The V and J ends lost 3 bases and 5 bases, in that order; junction bases with no gene match: 4. Germline values: CDR1 SQVTM, CDR2 ANQGSEA. The CDR3 spells CSVDDGRNNEQFF. As DNA, the CDR3 is TGCAGCGTTGATGACGGGAGGAACAATGAGCAGTTCTTC.